One sample yielded the 3 T cell receptor beta chains listed below, sequenced in a study of cytomegalovirus exposure and HLA in healthy donors. Use of 60 Vbeta and 13 Jbeta primers characterized the PCR. Profiled with immunoSEQ multiplex PCR; TCRdb holds only in-frame clones, not every one. Here the sample spans 130,000 or so clones, around 66% being singletons. Sequencing was done on a sample of PBMCs. The origin of the receptors is a woman between 40 and 55 years old in good health and CMV-seropositive.

The gene calls are TRBV6-5 and TRBJ2-5; D gene uncertain. Trimming shortened V by 0 bases and J by 3 bases, and 5 bases separated the two germline ends. Looked up from germline, CDR1 is MNHEY and CDR2 is SVGAGI. The CDR3 runs to 13 residues. CDR3 sequence (DNA): TGTGCCAGCAGTTACTCTGCGAAAGAGACCCAGTACTTC. Its translation is CASSYSAKETQYF.

The chain is built from TRBV6-9 and TRBJ2-5; a possible D gene is TRBD2 (5 bases). There are 13 residues in the CDR3. Germline values: CDR1 MNHGY, CDR2 SVAAGI. The V end was cut by 8 bases, the J end by 7 bases, with 17 bases between. The CDR3 region has the DNA TGTGCCAGCGCCACAGAGCGCCGGGGGACCCAGTACTTC. Its translation is CASATERRGTQYF.

The chain employs TRBV10-2 and TRBJ2-7, with D tentatively TRBD2 (5 bases). The germline CDR1 and CDR2 sequences are WSHSY and SAAADI. With 8 bases removed from V and 2 bases from J, the gap between germline ends came to 16 bases. The CDR3 totals 14 residues. The CDR3 spells CASYETGIPYEQYF. CDR3 DNA: TGCGCCAGCTATGAGACCGGGATTCCCTACGAGCAGTACTTC.